The entry below gives a single T cell receptor beta chain sequence along with its context. The sample comes from a study of OX40 agonist ivuxolimab in advanced cancers. Profiling relied on immunoSEQ multiplex PCR, and the TCRdb table lists in-frame clones only, not all of them. Of tens of thousands of clones detected, 89% appear once; the ten largest clones hold approximately 0.38%. Per germline, CDR1 SGHNT and CDR2 YYREEE (reference sequence). The CDR3 has 17 residues. The J segment lost 0 bases and the V segment lost 2 bases, leaving 7 bases of the junction unmatched. Material: CD4+ or CD8+ T cells sorted from blood, obtained in a trial of the OX40 agonist ivuxolimab. This TCR came from an adult with an advanced solid tumor such as melanoma, head and neck, liver or kidney cancer. The V call is TRBV5-4, the J call TRBJ2-1, with 8 positions matching TRBD1. The CDR3 loop is CASSFPDRGSSYNEQFF. CDR3 coding DNA: TGTGCCAGCAGCTTCCCCGACAGGGGTAGCTCCTACAATGAGCAGTTCTTC.